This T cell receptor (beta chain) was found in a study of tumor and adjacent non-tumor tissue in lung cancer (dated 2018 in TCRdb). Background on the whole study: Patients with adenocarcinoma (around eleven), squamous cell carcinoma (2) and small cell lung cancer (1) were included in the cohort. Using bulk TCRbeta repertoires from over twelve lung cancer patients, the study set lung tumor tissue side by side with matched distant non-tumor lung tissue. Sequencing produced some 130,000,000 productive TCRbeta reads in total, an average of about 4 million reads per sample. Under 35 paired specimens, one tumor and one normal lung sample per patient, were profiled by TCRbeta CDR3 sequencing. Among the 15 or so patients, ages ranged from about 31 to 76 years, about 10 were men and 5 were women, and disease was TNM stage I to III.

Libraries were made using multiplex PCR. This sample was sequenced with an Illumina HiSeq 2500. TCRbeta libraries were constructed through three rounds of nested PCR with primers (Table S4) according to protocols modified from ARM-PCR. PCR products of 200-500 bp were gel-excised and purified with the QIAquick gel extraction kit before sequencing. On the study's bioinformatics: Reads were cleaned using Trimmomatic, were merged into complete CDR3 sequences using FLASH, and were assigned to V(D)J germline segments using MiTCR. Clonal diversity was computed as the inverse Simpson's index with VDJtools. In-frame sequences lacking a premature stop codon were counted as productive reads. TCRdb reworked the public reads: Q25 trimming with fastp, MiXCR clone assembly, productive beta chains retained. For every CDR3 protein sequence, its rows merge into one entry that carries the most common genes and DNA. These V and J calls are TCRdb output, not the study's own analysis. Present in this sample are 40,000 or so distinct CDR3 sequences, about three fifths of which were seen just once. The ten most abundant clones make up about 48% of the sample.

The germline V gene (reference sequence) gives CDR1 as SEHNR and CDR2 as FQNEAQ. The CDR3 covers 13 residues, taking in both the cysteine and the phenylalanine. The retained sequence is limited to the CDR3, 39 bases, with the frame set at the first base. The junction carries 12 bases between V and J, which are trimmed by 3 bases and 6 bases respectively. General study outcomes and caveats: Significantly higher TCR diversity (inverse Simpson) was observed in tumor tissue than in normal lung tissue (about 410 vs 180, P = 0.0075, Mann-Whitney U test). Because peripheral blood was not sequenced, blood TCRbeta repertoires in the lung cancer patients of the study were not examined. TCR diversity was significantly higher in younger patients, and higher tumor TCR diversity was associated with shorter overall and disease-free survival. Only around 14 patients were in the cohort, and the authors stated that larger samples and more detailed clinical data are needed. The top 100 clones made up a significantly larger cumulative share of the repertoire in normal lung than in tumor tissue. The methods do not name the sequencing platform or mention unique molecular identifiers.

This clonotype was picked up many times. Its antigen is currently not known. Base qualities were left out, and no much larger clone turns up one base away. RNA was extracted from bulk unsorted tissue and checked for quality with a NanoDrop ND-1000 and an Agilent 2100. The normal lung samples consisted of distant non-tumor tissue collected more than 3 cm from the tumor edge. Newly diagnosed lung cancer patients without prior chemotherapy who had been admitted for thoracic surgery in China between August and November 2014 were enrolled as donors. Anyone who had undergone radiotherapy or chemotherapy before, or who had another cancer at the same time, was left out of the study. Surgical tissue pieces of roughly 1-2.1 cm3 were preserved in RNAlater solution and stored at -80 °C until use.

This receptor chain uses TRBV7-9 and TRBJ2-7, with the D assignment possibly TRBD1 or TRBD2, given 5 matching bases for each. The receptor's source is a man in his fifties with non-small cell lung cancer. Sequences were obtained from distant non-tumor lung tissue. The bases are TGTGCCAGCAGCTTTGGCCGAGGGACCGAGCAGTACTTC. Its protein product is CASSFGRGTEQYF. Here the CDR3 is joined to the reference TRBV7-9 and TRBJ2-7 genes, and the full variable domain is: DTGVSQNPRHKITKRGQNVTFRCDPISEHNRLYWYRQTLGQGPEFLTYFQNEAQLEKSRLLSDRFSAERPKGSFSTLEIQRTEQGDSAMYLCASSFGRGTEQYFGPGTRLTVT.